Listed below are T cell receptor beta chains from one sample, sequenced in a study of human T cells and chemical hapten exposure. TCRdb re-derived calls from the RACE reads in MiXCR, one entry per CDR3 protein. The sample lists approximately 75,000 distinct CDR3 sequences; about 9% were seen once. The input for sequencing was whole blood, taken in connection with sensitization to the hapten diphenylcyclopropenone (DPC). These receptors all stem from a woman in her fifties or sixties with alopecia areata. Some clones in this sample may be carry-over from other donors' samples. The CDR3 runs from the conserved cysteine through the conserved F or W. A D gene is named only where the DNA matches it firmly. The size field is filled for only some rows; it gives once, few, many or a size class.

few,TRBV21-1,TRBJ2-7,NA,TGTGCCAGCGGGAGTGGGGGGGCGGATTACGAGCAGTACTTC,CASGSGGADYEQYF
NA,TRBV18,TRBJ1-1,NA,TGTGCCAGCTCACCACGACAGGTGAACACTGAAGCTTTCTTT,CASSPRQVNTEAFF
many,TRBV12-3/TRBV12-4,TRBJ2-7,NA,TGTGCCAGCAGTTTAGGTGGGACCCTCAGTTACGAGCAGTACTTC,CASSLGGTLSYEQYF
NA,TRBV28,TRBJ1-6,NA,TGTGCCAGCAGTCGAGGACTGAGCTCCTATAATTCACCCCTCAACTTT,CASSRGLSSYNSPLNF
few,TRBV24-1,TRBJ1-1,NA,TGTGCCACCAAGGAGAGTGGGCACCCGAACACTGAAGCTTTCTTT,CATKESGHPNTEAFF
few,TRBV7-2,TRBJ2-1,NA,TGTGCCAGCAGCGCGGACCCCTACAATGAGCAGTTCTTC,CASSADPYNEQFF
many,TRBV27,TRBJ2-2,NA,TGTGCCAGCAGTTTACAGGCCGGGGAGCTGTTTTTT,CASSLQAGELFF
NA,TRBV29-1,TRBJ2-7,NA,TGCAGCGTGGTACCGGGACCGTCGAACGAGCAGTACTTC,CSVVPGPSNEQYF
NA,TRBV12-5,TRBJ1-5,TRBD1,TGTGCTAGTGGCTTTACAGGGGTAGATCAGCCCCAGCATTTT,CASGFTGVDQPQHF
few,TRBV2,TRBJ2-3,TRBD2,TGTGCCAGCAGTGGTCGACTAGCTCCTAGAGATACGCAGTATTTT,CASSGRLAPRDTQYF
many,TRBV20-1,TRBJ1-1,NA,TGCAGTGCTCCTAATACAGCGAACACTGAAGCTTTCTTT,CSAPNTANTEAFF
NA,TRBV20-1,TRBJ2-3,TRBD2,TGCAGTGCTTCTCAGGCTAGCGGGCCTAGCACAGATACGCAGTATTTT,CSASQASGPSTDTQYF
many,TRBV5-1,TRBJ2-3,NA,TGCGCCAGCAGCTTGGAGGGCAGGGACTTGCCAGATACGCAGTATTTT,CASSLEGRDLPDTQYF
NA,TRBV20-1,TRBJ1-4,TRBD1,TGCAGTGCTAGATCCTGGACAGGGCTTAATGAAAAACTGTTTTTT,CSARSWTGLNEKLFF
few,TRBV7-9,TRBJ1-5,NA,TGTGCCAGCAGCCGCTTCGAGGGCAATCAGCCCCAGCATTTT,CASSRFEGNQPQHF
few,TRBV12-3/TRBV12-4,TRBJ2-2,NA,TGTGCCAGCAGTTTCAGGCAGACCGGGGAGCTGTTTTTT,CASSFRQTGELFF
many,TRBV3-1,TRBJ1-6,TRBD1,TGTGCCAGCGGATATGGACAGGGGGCAAGTTCACCCCTCCACTTT,CASGYGQGASSPLHF
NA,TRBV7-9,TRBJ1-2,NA,TGTGCCAGCAGCTTGGAAGGAAATTATAATGGCTACACCTTC,CASSLEGNYNGYTF
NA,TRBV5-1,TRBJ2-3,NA,TGCGCCAGCAGTAACGACACTACGAGCACAGATACGCAGTATTTT,CASSNDTTSTDTQYF
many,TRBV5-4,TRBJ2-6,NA,TGTGCCAGCAGCTATCAGGGGACCGGGGCCAACGTCCTGACTTTC,CASSYQGTGANVLTF
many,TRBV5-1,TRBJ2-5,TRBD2,TGCGCCAGCAGCTTGGAGGCTAGCGGGGGTCTCCAAGAGACCCAGTACTTC,CASSLEASGGLQETQYF
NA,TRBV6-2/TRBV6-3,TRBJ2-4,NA,TGTGCCAGCAGTTTGGCCGTCAAGGGCAAAAACATTCAGTACTTC,CASSLAVKGKNIQYF
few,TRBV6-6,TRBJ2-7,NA,TGTGCCAGCAGTTACCCAGGGGGGGACTACGAGCAGTACTTC,CASSYPGGDYEQYF